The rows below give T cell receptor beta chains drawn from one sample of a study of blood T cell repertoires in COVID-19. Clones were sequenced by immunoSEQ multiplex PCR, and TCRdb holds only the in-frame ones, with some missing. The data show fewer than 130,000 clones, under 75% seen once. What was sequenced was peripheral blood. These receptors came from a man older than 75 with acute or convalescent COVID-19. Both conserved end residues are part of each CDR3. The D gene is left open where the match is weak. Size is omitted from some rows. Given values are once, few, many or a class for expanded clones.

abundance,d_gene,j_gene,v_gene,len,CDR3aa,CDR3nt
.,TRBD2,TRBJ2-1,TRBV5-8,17,CASSLVVSGDQYNEQFF,TGTGCCAGCAGCTTGGTGGTTAGCGGGGACCAATACAATGAGCAGTTCTTC
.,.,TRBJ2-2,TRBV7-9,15,CASSLGTSNTGELFF,TGTGCCAGCAGCTTAGGGACTTCTAACACCGGGGAGCTGTTTTTT
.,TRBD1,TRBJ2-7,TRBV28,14,CASRRTGGRYEQYF,TGTGCCAGCAGGAGGACAGGGGGACGGTACGAGCAGTACTTC
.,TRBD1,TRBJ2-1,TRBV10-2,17,CASSFVVRDRAYNEQFF,TGCGCCAGCAGCTTCGTCGTCCGGGACAGGGCCTACAATGAGCAGTTCTTC
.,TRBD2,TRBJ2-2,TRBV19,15,CASKVRAGSTGELFF,TGTGCCAGTAAGGTCCGAGCGGGGTCCACCGGGGAGCTGTTTTTT
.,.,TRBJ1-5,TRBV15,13,CATSATGDQPQHF,TGTGCCACCAGCGCCACGGGGGACCAGCCCCAGCATTTT
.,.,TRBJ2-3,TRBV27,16,CASSSPTGIGTDTQYF,TGTGCCAGCAGTTCCCCAACAGGGATAGGCACAGATACGCAGTATTTT
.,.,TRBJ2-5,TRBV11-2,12,CASSLGRETQYF,TGTGCCAGCAGCTTAGGCCGGGAGACCCAGTACTTC
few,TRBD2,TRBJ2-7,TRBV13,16,CASSSVGGREAYEQYF,TGTGCCAGCAGCTCCGTCGGGGGGCGGGAGGCCTACGAGCAGTACTTC
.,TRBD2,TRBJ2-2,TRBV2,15,CASSAGTSNTGELFF,TGTGCCAGCAGTGCCGGGACTAGCAACACCGGGGAGCTGTTTTTT
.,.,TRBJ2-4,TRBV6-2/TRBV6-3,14,CASSYGRPTRTQYF,TGTGCCAGCAGTTACGGCAGGCCCACCCGGACACAGTACTTC
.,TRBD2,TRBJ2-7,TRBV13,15,CASSLGGRASSEQYF,TGTGCCAGCAGCTTAGGCGGGAGGGCCTCGAGCGAGCAGTACTTC
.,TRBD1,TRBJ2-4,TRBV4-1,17,CASSQDLEGDSKNIQYF,TGCGCCAGCAGCCAAGATCTTGAAGGGGACAGTAAAAACATTCAGTACTTC
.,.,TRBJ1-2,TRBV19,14,CASSIGAGLAGYTF,TGTGCCAGTAGTATAGGAGCAGGATTGGCTGGCTACACCTTC
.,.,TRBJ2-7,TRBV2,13,CASSEGLAAEQYF,TGTGCCAGCAGTGAAGGTCTAGCCGCCGAGCAGTACTTC
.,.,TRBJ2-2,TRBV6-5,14,CASSYGGRDRELFF,TGTGCCAGCAGTTACGGCGGCAGGGATAGGGAGCTGTTTTTT
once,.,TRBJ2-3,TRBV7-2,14,CASSPGGSTDTQYF,TGTGCCAGCAGCCCCGGGGGTAGCACAGATACGCAGTATTTT
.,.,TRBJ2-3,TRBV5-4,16,CASSPQTGTSTDTQYF,TGTGCCAGCAGCCCCCAGACAGGGACTAGCACAGATACGCAGTATTTT
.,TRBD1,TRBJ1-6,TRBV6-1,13,CASSDTGVSPLHF,TGTGCCAGCAGTGACACAGGGGTGTCACCCCTCCACTTT
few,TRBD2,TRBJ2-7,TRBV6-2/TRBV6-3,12,CASSGLVVEQYF,TGTGCCAGCAGTGGACTAGTTGTCGAGCAGTACTTC
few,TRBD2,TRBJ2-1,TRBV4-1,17,CASSPARTSGLYNEQFF,TGCGCCAGCAGCCCCGCCCGGACTAGCGGGCTTTACAATGAGCAGTTCTTC
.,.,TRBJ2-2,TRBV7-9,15,CASSRLGGNTGELFF,TGTGCCAGCAGCAGGTTGGGGGGGAACACCGGGGAGCTGTTTTTT
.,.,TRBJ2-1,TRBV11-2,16,CASSSPRGVTHNEQFF,TGTGCCAGCAGTTCTCCCCGCGGGGTTACTCACAATGAGCAGTTCTTC
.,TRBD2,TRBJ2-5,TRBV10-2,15,CASSDGGSGLETQYF,TGCGCCAGCAGTGATGGGGGTAGCGGGTTGGAGACCCAGTACTTC
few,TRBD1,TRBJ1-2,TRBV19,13,CASRTGGDYGYTF,TGTGCCAGTAGGACAGGGGGCGACTATGGCTACACCTTC
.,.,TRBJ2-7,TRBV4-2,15,CASSQEAHYSYEQYF,TGTGCCAGCAGCCAAGAGGCACATTACTCCTACGAGCAGTACTTC
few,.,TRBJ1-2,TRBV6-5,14,CASSFQGGNDGYTF,TGTGCCAGCAGTTTCCAGGGAGGCAATGATGGCTACACCTTC
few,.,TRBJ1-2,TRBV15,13,CATSRGQDYGYTF,TGTGCCACCAGCAGAGGACAGGACTATGGCTACACCTTC
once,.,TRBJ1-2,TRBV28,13,CASEGGGAYGYTF,TGTGCCAGCGAAGGCGGGGGGGCCTATGGCTACACCTTC
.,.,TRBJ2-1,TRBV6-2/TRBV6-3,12,CASSLQARLQFF,TGTGCCAGCAGTTTACAAGCGCGACTGCAGTTCTTC
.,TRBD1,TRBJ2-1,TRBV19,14,CASSFRDRGNEQFF,TGTGCCAGTAGTTTCCGGGACAGGGGCAATGAGCAGTTCTTC
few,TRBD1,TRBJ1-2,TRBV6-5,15,CASSIRAGGTYGYTF,TGTGCCAGCAGTATACGGGCAGGGGGAACTTATGGCTACACCTTC
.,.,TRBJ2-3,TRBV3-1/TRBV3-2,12,CASSQVRDTQYF,TGTGCCAGCAGCCAAGTTCGGGATACGCAGTATTTT
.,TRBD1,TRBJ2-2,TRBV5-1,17,CASSPPDRAPNTGELFF,TGCGCCAGCAGTCCCCCAGACAGGGCCCCGAACACCGGGGAGCTGTTTTTT
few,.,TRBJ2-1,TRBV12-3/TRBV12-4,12,CASTSTTAEQFF,TGTGCCAGCACCTCGACTACAGCCGAGCAGTTCTTC
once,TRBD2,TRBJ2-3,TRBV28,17,CASINPPGRASEDTQYF,TGTGCCAGCATTAACCCCCCCGGGAGGGCCTCAGAAGATACGCAGTATTTT
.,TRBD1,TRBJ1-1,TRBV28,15,CASSSSGQGDTEAFF,TGTGCCAGCAGTAGCTCGGGACAGGGGGACACTGAAGCTTTCTTT
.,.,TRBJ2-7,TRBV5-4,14,CASSLTGNLYEQYF,TGTGCCAGCAGCTTAACAGGGAATCTCTACGAGCAGTACTTC
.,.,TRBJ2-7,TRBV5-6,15,CASSQGPNGGYEQYF,TGTGCCAGCAGCCAGGGACCTAACGGGGGCTACGAGCAGTACTTC
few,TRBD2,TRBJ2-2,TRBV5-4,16,CASSLEASGRGGELFF,TGTGCCAGCAGCTTGGAGGCTAGCGGGAGGGGCGGGGAGCTGTTTTTT